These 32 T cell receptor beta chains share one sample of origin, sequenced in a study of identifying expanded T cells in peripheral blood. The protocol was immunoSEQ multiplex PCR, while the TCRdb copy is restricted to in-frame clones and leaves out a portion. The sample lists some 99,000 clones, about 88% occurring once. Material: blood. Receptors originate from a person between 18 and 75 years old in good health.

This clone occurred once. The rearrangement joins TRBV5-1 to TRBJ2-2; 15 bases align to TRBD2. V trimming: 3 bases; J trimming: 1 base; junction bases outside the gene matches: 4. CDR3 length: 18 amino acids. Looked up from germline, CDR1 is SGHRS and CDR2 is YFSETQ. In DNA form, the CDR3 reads TGCGCCAGCAGCTCGTCGGGACTAGCGGGGGGGAACACCGGGGAGCTGTTTTTT. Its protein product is CASSSSGLAGGNTGELFF.

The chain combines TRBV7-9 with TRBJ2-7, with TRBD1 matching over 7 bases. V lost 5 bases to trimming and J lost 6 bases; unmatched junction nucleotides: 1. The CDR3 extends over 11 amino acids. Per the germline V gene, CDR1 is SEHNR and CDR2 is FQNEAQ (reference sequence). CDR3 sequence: CASSAGGEQYF. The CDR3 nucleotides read TGTGCCAGCAGCGCAGGGGGCGAGCAGTACTTC.

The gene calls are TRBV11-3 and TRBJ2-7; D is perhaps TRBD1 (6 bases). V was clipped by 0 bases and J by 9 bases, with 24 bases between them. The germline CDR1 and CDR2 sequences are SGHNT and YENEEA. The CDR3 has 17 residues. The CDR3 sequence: CASSLDGVAGAKGRQYF. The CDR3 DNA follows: TGTGCCAGCAGCTTAGATGGGGTCGCAGGGGCCAAAGGCAGGCAGTACTTC.

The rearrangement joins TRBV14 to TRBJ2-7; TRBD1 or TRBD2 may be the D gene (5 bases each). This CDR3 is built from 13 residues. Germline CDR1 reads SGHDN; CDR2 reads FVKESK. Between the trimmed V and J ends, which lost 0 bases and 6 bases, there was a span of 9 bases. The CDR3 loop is CASSQDRGAEQYF. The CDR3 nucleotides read TGTGCCAGCAGCCAAGATCGAGGGGCCGAGCAGTACTTC.

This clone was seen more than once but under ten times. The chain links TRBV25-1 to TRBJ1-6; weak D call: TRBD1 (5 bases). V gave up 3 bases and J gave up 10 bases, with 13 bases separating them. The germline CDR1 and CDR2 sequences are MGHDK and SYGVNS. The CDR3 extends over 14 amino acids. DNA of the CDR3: TGTGCCAGCAGTGAGGGGCAGAGAAACTCACCCCTCCACTTT. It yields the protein CASSEGQRNSPLHF.

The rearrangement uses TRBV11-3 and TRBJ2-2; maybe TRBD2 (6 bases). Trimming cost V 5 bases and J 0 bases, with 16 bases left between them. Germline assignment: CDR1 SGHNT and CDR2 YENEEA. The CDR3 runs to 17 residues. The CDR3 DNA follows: TGTGCCAGCAGCACCCCTGCGGGACCTACGAACACCGGGGAGCTGTTTTTT. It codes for CASSTPAGPTNTGELFF.

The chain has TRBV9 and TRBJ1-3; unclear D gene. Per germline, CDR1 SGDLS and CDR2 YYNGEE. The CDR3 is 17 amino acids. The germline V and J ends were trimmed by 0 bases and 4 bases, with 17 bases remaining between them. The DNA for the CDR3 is TGTGCCAGCAGCGTAGTCCCGATGGGGTCGACGGGAAACACCATATATTTT. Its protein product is CASSVVPMGSTGNTIYF.

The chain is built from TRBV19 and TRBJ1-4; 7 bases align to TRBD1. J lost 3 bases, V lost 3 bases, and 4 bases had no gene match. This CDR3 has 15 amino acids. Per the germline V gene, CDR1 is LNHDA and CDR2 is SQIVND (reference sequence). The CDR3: CASSITGTANEKLFF. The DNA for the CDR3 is TGTGCCAGTAGTATTACCGGGACAGCTAATGAAAAACTGTTTTTT.

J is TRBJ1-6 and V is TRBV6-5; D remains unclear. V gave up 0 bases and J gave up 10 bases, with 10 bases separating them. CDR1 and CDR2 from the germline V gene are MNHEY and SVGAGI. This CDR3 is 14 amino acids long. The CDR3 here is CASSYSGEESPLHF. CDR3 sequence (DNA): TGTGCCAGCAGTTACTCCGGTGAGGAATCACCCCTCCACTTT.

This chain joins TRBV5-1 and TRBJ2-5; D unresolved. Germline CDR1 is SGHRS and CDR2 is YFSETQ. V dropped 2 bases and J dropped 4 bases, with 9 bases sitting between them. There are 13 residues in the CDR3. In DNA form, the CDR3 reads TGCGCCAGCAGCTTTATGAGAGGAGAGACCCAGTACTTC. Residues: CASSFMRGETQYF.

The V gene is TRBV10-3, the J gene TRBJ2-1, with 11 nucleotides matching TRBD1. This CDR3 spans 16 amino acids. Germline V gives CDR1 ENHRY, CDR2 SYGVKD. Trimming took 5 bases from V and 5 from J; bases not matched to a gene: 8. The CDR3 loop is CAISPQGQGGNNEQFF. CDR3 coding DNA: TGTGCCATCAGTCCCCAGGGACAGGGGGGTAACAATGAGCAGTTCTTC.

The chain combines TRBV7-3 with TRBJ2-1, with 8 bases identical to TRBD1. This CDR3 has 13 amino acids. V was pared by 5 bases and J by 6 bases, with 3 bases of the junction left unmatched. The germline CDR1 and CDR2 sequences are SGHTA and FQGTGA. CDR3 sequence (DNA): TGTGCCAGCAGCATCGGGACAGGCAATGAGCAGTTCTTC. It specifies CASSIGTGNEQFF. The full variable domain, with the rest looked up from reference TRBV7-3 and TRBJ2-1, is GAGVSQTPSNKVTEKGKYVELRCDPISGHTALYWYRQSLGQGPEFLIYFQGTGAADDSGLPNDRFFAVRPEGSVSTLKIQRTERGDSAVYLCASSIGTGNEQFFGPGTRLTVL.

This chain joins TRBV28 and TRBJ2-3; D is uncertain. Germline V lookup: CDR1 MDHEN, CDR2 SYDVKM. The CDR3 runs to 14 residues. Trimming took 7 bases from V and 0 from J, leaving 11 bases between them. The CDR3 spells CASTTLSSTDTQYF. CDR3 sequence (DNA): TGTGCCAGCACTACCCTATCTAGCACAGATACGCAGTATTTT.

The CDR3 spells CASSLTVATNEKLFF. DNA for the CDR3: TGTGCCAGCAGCTTAACGGTAGCAACTAATGAAAAACTGTTTTTT. V is TRBV7-2 and J is TRBJ1-4, with unresolved D. Germline CDR1 is SGHTA and CDR2 is FQGNSA. This CDR3 comprises 15 residues. Trimming took 2 bases from V and 0 from J, leaving 7 bases between them.

CDR3 DNA: TGTGCCTGGAGTGTTAGGACAGGGGTGAACAATGAGCAGTTCTTC. Its protein product is CAWSVRTGVNNEQFF. This sequence joins TRBV30 and TRBJ2-1, with 9 bases identical to TRBD1. The CDR3 totals 15 residues. Losses at the gene ends were 0 bases for V and 5 bases for J; bases not matched to a gene: 5. Germline values: CDR1 GTSNPN, CDR2 SVGIG (reference sequence).

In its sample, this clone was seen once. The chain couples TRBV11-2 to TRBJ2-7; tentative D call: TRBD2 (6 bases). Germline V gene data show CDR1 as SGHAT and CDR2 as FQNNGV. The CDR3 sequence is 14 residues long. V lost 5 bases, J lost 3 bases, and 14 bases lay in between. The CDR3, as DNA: TGTGCCAGCAGCGAGTATTTGCGGGACTACGAGCAGTACTTC. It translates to CASSEYLRDYEQYF.

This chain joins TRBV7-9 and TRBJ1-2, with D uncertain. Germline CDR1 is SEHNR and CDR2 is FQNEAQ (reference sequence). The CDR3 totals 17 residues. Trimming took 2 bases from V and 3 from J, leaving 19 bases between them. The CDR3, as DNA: TGTGCCAGCAGCTTATCGAGTGTGTCCTACGCGGACTATGGCTACACCTTC. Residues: CASSLSSVSYADYGYTF.

Written as DNA, the CDR3 is TGTGCCAGCAGCACTCAGGCAGGGGGTGAGTACGAGCAGTACTTC. Translating gives CASSTQAGGEYEQYF. V gene TRBV28 combines with J gene TRBJ2-7; 7 nucleotides line up with TRBD1. The CDR3 is 15 residues long. Germline CDR1 and CDR2: MDHEN and SYDVKM. The ends lost 6 bases at V and 4 bases at J; junction bases unmatched: 12.

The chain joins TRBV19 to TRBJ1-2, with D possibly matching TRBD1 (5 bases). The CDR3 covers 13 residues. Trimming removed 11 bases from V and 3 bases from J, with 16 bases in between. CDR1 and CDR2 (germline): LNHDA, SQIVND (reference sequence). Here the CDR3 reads CAGLTGIDYGYTF. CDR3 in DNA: TGTGCCGGATTAACAGGTATCGACTATGGCTACACCTTC. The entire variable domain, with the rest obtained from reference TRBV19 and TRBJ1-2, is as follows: DGGITQSPKYLFRKEGQNVTLSCEQNLNHDAMYWYRQDPGQGLRLIYYSQIVNDFQKGDIAEGYSVSREKKESFPLTVTSAQKNPTAFYLCAGLTGIDYGYTFGSGTRLTVV.

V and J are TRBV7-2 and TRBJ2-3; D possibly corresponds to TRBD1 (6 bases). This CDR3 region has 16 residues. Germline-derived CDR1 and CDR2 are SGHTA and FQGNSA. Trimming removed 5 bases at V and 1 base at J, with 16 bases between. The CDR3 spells CASSRNGQYGTDTQYF. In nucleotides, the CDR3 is TGTGCCAGCAGCCGAAACGGACAGTATGGCACAGATACGCAGTATTTT. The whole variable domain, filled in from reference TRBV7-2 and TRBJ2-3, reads GAGVSQSPSNKVTEKGKDVELRCDPISGHTALYWYRQSLGQGLEFLIYFQGNSAPDKSGLPSDRFSAERTGGSVSTLTIQRTQQEDSAVYLCASSRNGQYGTDTQYFGPGTRLTVL.

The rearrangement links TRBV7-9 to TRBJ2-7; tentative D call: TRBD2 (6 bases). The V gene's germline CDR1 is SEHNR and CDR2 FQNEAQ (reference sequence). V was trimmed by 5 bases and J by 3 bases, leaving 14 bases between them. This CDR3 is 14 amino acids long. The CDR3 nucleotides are TGTGCCAGCAGCCCCGCGGGACTCATCTACGAGCAGTACTTC. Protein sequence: CASSPAGLIYEQYF.

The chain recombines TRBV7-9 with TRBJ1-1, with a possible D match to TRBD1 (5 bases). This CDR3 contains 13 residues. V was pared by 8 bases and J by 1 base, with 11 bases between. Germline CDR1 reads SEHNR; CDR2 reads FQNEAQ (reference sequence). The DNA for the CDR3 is TGTGCCAGCGGTCGGCAGGGGAACACTGAAGCTTTCTTT. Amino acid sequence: CASGRQGNTEAFF.

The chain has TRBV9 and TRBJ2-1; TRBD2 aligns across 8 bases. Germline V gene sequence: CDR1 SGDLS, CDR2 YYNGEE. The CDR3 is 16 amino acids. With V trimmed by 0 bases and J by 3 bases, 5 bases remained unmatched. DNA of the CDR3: TGTGCCAGCAGCGTAGGGAGCGGGAGATACTACAATGAGCAGTTCTTC. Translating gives CASSVGSGRYYNEQFF.

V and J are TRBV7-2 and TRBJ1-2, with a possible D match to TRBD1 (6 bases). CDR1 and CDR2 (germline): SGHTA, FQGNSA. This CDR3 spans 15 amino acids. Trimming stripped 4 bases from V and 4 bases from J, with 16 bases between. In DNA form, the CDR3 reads TGTGCCAGCAGCTCATGGTATGGGGGCGGCTATGGCTACACCTTC. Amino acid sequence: CASSSWYGGGYGYTF.

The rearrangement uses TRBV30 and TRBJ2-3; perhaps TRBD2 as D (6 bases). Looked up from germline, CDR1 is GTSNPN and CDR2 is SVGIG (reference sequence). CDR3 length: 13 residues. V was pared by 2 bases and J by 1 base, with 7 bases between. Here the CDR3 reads CAWSTGGTDTQYF. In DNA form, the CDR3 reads TGTGCCTGGAGTACGGGGGGCACAGATACGCAGTATTTT.

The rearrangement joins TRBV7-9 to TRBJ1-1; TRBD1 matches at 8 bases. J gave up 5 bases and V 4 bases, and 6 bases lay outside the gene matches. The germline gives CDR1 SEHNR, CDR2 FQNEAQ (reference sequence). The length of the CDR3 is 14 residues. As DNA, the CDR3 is TGTGCCAGCAGCTCAGGGGGCGCGGGGACTGAAGCTTTCTTT. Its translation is CASSSGGAGTEAFF.

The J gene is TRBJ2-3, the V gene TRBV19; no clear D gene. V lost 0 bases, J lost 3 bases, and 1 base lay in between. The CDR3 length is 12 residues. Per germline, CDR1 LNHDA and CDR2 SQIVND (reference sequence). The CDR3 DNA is TGTGCCAGTAGTATAGAAACAGATACGCAGTATTTT. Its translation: CASSIETDTQYF.

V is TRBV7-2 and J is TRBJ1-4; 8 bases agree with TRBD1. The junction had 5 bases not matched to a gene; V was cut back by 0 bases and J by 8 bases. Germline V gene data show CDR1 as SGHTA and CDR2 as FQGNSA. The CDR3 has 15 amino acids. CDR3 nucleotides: TGTGCCAGCAGCTTAGCGGCAGGGGGCGGGGAAAAACTGTTTTTT. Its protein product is CASSLAAGGGEKLFF.

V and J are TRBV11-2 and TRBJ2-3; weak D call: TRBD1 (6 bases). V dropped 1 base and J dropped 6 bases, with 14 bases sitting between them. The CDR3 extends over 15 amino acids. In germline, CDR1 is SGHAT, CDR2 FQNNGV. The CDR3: CASSLGAGVRDTQYF. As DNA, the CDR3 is TGTGCCAGCAGCTTAGGGGCAGGGGTTAGGGATACGCAGTATTTT.

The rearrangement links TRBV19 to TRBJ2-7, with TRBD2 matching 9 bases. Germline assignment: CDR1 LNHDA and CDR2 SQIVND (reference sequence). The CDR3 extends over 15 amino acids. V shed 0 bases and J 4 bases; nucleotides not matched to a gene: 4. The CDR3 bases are TGTGCCAGTAGTATAGATGGGACTAGCACTTACGAGCAGTACTTC. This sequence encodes CASSIDGTSTYEQYF.

CDR3 DNA sequence: TGTGCCAGTAGTATACTTGGAGGGGCCTATGGCTACACCTTC. Amino acid sequence: CASSILGGAYGYTF. The chain joins TRBV19 to TRBJ1-2, with a possible D match to TRBD1 (5 bases). The germline gives CDR1 LNHDA, CDR2 SQIVND (reference sequence). The CDR3 runs 14 residues. The V end was cut by 2 bases, the J end by 4 bases, with 11 bases between. The full variable domain, rest sourced from reference TRBV19 and TRBJ1-2, is DGGITQSPKYLFRKEGQNVTLSCEQNLNHDAMYWYRQDPGQGLRLIYYSQIVNDFQKGDIAEGYSVSREKKESFPLTVTSAQKNPTAFYLCASSILGGAYGYTFGSGTRLTVV.

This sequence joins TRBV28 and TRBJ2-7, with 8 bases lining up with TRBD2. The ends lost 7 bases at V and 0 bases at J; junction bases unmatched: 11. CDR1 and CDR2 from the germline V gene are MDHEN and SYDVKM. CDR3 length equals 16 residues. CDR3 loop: CASTLSGTSSSYEQYF. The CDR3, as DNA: TGTGCCAGCACCTTATCGGGGACTAGTAGCTCCTACGAGCAGTACTTC.